The rows below give T cell receptor beta chains drawn from one sample of a study of T cell changes during pregnancy in multiple sclerosis. Assay: immunoSEQ multiplex PCR; the TCRdb copy retains only in-frame clones and omits some. The table lists roughly 70,000 clones, 80% to 95% of them singletons, with over 2.5% in the top ten. Sequencing used peripheral blood, obtained in the third trimester of pregnancy. Receptor source: a female donor in good health, enrolled as a control in a pregnancy study. Both conserved end residues are part of each CDR3. Fields, in order: CDR3 DNA, CDR3 protein, D gene, J gene, V gene, clone size. The D gene is left open where the match is weak. Where a row states a size, it is once, few, many or the class of an expanded clone; other rows omit it.

TGTGCCAGCAGCTCACCCACCGGACAGGCCAACCAAGAGACCCAGTACTTC | CASSSPTGQANQETQYF | . | TRBJ2-5 | TRBV12-1 | once
TGTGCCAGCAGTTCTAGGAGGACTGAAGCTTTCTTT | CASSSRRTEAFF | . | TRBJ1-1 | TRBV6-6 | .
TGTGCCAGCAGTGTGGAGGTTTTGATGACCCAGTACTTC | CASSVEVLMTQYF | . | TRBJ2-5 | TRBV2 | once
TGTGCCAGCAGCTTGCAGGGTAGAGAGACCCAGTACTTC | CASSLQGRETQYF | . | TRBJ2-5 | TRBV5-4 | .
TGCGCCAGCAGCCAACCCGGGACAGGGGGGGACAATGAGCAGTTCTTC | CASSQPGTGGDNEQFF | TRBD1 | TRBJ2-1 | TRBV4-1 | once
TGTGCCAGCAGTCCCCCCACCGGGACAGGGTTCTCCTACGAGCAGTACTTC | CASSPPTGTGFSYEQYF | TRBD1 | TRBJ2-7 | TRBV27 | .
TGTGCTAGTGGTTTGGTGAATACAGGTTTCTCCTACAATGAGCAGTTCTTC | CASGLVNTGFSYNEQFF | . | TRBJ2-1 | TRBV12-5 | .
TGTGCCAGCAGTTACGACAGAAACACCGGGGAGCTGTTTTTT | CASSYDRNTGELFF | . | TRBJ2-2 | TRBV6-5 | .
TGTGCCACCAGCAGAGATCTTGGAGGAAGCTATGGCTACACCTTC | CATSRDLGGSYGYTF | . | TRBJ1-2 | TRBV15 | once
TGTGCCAGCAGGTCGGGGGAGGCTCAGCCCCAGCATTTT | CASRSGEAQPQHF | . | TRBJ1-5 | TRBV7-9 | .
TGTGCCTGGAGCCAAGGGGGCGCGGGCACTGAAGCTTTCTTT | CAWSQGGAGTEAFF | TRBD1 | TRBJ1-1 | TRBV30 | .
TGCGCCAGCAGTGAGCGGGGAGCCCTCTACGAGCAGTACTTC | CASSERGALYEQYF | . | TRBJ2-7 | TRBV10-2 | .
TGTGCCAGCAGCTTAAGGACAGGGGGGGCCTATGGCTACACCTTC | CASSLRTGGAYGYTF | TRBD1 | TRBJ1-2 | TRBV7-2 | .
TGTGCCAGCACCTCGGGGGGCCCGCCCCAGCATTTT | CASTSGGPPQHF | . | TRBJ1-5 | TRBV6-1 | .
TGTGCCAGCAGCCAATTGGGCATATCCTACGAGCAGTACTTC | CASSQLGISYEQYF | . | TRBJ2-7 | TRBV14 | .
TGTGCCACCGCACCCACAGGATATTATGGCTACACCTTC | CATAPTGYYGYTF | . | TRBJ1-2 | TRBV28 | .
TGTGCCAGTAGTCGATGGGACAGTAGCACAGATACGCAGTATTTT | CASSRWDSSTDTQYF | TRBD1 | TRBJ2-3 | TRBV19 | .
TGCGCCAGCAGCTTGGTAGCCCTACGGGATGAGCAGTTCTTC | CASSLVALRDEQFF | . | TRBJ2-1 | TRBV5-1 | .
TGTGCCAGCAGCCAGACAGGGATAGGAAACACCATATATTTT | CASSQTGIGNTIYF | TRBD1 | TRBJ1-3 | TRBV6-5 | .
TGCAGCGCGGGGACAATCGGGTGGCGATACACTGAAGCTTTCTTT | CSAGTIGWRYTEAFF | . | TRBJ1-1 | TRBV29-1 | .
TGTGCCAGCAGTGCGCACAGGCATGCAACTAATGAAAAACTGTTTTTT | CASSAHRHATNEKLFF | . | TRBJ1-4 | TRBV2 | .
TGTGCCAGCTGCTGGGAGGTTGGTGAGCAGTTCTTC | CASCWEVGEQFF | . | TRBJ2-1 | TRBV7-9 | .
TGTGCCAGCAGGGACAGTCGCAATCAGCCCCAGCATTTT | CASRDSRNQPQHF | . | TRBJ1-5 | TRBV2 | .
TGTGCCAGCAGTCAGATGGGGGGTAGTGGGCAGTACTTC | CASSQMGGSGQYF | . | TRBJ2-7 | TRBV28 | .
TGTGCCAGCAGCCCCAGCGGGAGATGGGGCTCCTACAATGAGCAGTTCTTC | CASSPSGRWGSYNEQFF | TRBD2 | TRBJ2-1 | TRBV5-6 | .
TGCGCCAGCAGCTTGGCCCCCGGGACAGGGAGTAACGGTGAAAAACTGTTTTTT | CASSLAPGTGSNGEKLFF | TRBD1 | TRBJ1-4 | TRBV5-1 | .
TGCGCCAGCAGCCAAGATCAAGGGGGCGTATCACCCCTCCACTTT | CASSQDQGGVSPLHF | TRBD1 | TRBJ1-6 | TRBV4-3 | .
TGTGCCAGCAGCTTACTAGCGGGGGGGTACGAGCAGTACTTC | CASSLLAGGYEQYF | TRBD2 | TRBJ2-7 | TRBV11-2 | once
TGTGCCAGCAGTCTCAGGGGGCAGGACACAGATACGCAGTATTTT | CASSLRGQDTDTQYF | TRBD1 | TRBJ2-3 | TRBV28 | once
TGTGCCAGCAGCATGACAGACGCACTAGCCAAAAACATTCAGTACTTC | CASSMTDALAKNIQYF | . | TRBJ2-4 | TRBV7-8 | .
TGCGCCAGCAGTCAAACCGAACTAGCGGGAAAATACAATGAGCAGTTCTTC | CASSQTELAGKYNEQFF | TRBD2 | TRBJ2-1 | TRBV23-1 | .
TGTGCCAGCAGCCAGGCGACAGGTTACCAAGAGACCCAGTACTTC | CASSQATGYQETQYF | . | TRBJ2-5 | TRBV14 | .
TGCGCCAGCAGCTTGGGCACTGGGGCCCCACAGGGACTACCCGTTACTTCGAACACCGGGGAGCTGTTTTTT | CASSLGTGAPQGLPVTSNTGELFF | . | TRBJ2-2 | TRBV5-1 | .
TGTGCCAGCAGCCAAGGACAGGGTAGCCGCAATCAGCCCCAGCATTTT | CASSQGQGSRNQPQHF | TRBD1 | TRBJ1-5 | TRBV4-2 | .
TGTGCCAGCACCGTCCGAGCCGGGACAGCTGAAAAACTGTTTTTT | CASTVRAGTAEKLFF | TRBD1 | TRBJ1-4 | TRBV7-8 | .
TGTGCCAGCAGCGCGGGACAGGGGGATTCACCCCTCCACTTT | CASSAGQGDSPLHF | TRBD1 | TRBJ1-6 | TRBV7-9 | .
TGTGCCAGCAGCTTAGGCCTAATCCGGGACTCTGGAAACACCATATATTTT | CASSLGLIRDSGNTIYF | . | TRBJ1-3 | TRBV11-2 | .
TGTGCCAGCAGACCTCCCCGGGACAGGGGCTACGAGCAGTACTTC | CASRPPRDRGYEQYF | TRBD1 | TRBJ2-7 | TRBV6-5 | few
TGTGCCACCCAGACAGGGGTTAACACCGGGGAGCTGTTTTTT | CATQTGVNTGELFF | TRBD1 | TRBJ2-2 | TRBV10-3 | .
TGTGCCAGCAGCGAACAGGTAAACACTGAAGCTTTCTTT | CASSEQVNTEAFF | . | TRBJ1-1 | TRBV9 | .
TGTGCCAGTAGCAACAGGGTTTACGAGCAGTACTTC | CASSNRVYEQYF | . | TRBJ2-7 | TRBV19 | .
TGTGCCAGCAGCCCTAGCGAAGCCTACAATGAGCAGTTCTTC | CASSPSEAYNEQFF | . | TRBJ2-1 | TRBV7-2 | .
TGTGCCAGCAGGGACTTAAGCTCCTACAATGAGCAGTTCTTC | CASRDLSSYNEQFF | . | TRBJ2-1 | TRBV27 | .
TGTGCCAGCAGTACCGGGACTAGCAATACGCAGTATTTT | CASSTGTSNTQYF | TRBD2 | TRBJ2-3 | TRBV27 | .
TGTGCCAGCAGTGCTAGGACAGGAACAGATTCACCCCTCCACTTT | CASSARTGTDSPLHF | TRBD1 | TRBJ1-6 | TRBV2 | .
TGTGCCAGCTCAGAGACTAGCGGGAGTGTTCGGGAGCAGTTCTTC | CASSETSGSVREQFF | TRBD2 | TRBJ2-1 | TRBV18 | .
TGTGCCAGCAATACAGGGGGCTGGGAGCAGTACTTC | CASNTGGWEQYF | TRBD1 | TRBJ2-7 | TRBV6-6 | once
TGTGCCAGCAGCTTAGGAGGGGCTGAAGCTTTCTTT | CASSLGGAEAFF | . | TRBJ1-1 | TRBV27 | .
TGTGCCAGCAGCTCTGAGACAGGGATCACAGATACGCAGTATTTT | CASSSETGITDTQYF | TRBD1 | TRBJ2-3 | TRBV11-2 | .
TGTGCCAGCAGCTGGGGACACACAGATACGCAGTATTTT | CASSWGHTDTQYF | . | TRBJ2-3 | TRBV27 | .
TGTGCCAGCAGTGCCACAGGCAGAGCGGGTCAGCCCCAGCATTTT | CASSATGRAGQPQHF | . | TRBJ1-5 | TRBV28 | .
TGTGCCAGTAGTTTTTGGGACAGGGGGAACTATGGCTACACCTTC | CASSFWDRGNYGYTF | TRBD1 | TRBJ1-2 | TRBV19 | .
TGTGCCAGCAGTGAACTAGGACTAGCGGGGGCAGATACGCAGTATTTT | CASSELGLAGADTQYF | TRBD2 | TRBJ2-3 | TRBV2 | .